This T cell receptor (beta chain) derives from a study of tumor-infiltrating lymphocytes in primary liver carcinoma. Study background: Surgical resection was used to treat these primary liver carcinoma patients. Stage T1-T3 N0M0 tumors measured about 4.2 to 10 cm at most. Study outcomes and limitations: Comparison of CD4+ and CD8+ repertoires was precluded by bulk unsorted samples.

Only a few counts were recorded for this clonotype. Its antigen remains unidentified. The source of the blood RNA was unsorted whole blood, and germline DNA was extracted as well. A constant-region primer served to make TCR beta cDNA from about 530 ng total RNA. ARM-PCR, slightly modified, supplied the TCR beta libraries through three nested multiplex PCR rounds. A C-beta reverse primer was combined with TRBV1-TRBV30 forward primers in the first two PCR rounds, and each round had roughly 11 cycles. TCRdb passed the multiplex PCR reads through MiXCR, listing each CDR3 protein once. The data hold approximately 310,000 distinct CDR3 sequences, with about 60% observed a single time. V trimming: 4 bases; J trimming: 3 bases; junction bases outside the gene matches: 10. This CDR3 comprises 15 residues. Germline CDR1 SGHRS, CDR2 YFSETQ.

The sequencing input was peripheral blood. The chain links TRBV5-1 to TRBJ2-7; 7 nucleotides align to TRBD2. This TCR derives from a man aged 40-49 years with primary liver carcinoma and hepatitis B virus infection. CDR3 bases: TGCGCCAGCAGCGTCCGGGGTGGCGGGGGCTACGAGCAGTACTTC. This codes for CASSVRGGGGYEQYF.